Each of the 25 T cell receptor beta chains below was sequenced from the same sample in a study of T cell responses to AZD1222 COVID-19 vaccine. Measured with immunoSEQ multiplex PCR; TCRdb has only the in-frame clones, and not every one. The data hold around 150,000 clones, with around nine tenths observed a single time. Sequenced here: peripheral blood, sampled on day 0 of AZD1222 vaccination. All receptors come from an adult in good health.

The chain has TRBV28 and TRBJ1-1; D ambiguous. The germline CDR1 and CDR2 sequences are MDHEN and SYDVKM. This CDR3 comprises 14 residues. Trimming shortened V by 7 bases and J by 3 bases, and 15 bases separated the two germline ends. The CDR3 here is CASTLGGKHTEAFF. DNA for the CDR3: TGTGCCAGCACCCTAGGAGGGAAACACACTGAAGCTTTCTTT.

This clone appeared a single time. This chain connects TRBV5-1 to TRBJ2-2; TRBD1 aligns across 7 bases. V lost 4 bases to trimming and J lost 2 bases; unmatched junction nucleotides: 5. This CDR3 comprises 15 residues. Germline values: CDR1 SGHRS, CDR2 YFSETQ. As DNA, the CDR3 is TGCGCCAGCAGCCGACAGGGACCTAACACCGGGGAGCTGTTTTTT. This codes for CASSRQGPNTGELFF. Complete variable domain (other parts from reference TRBV5-1 and TRBJ2-2): KAGVTQTPRYLIKTRGQQVTLSCSPISGHRSVSWYQQTPGQGLQFLFEYFSETQRNKGNFPGRFSGRQFSNSRSEMNVSTLELGDSALYLCASSRQGPNTGELFFGEGSRLTVL.

The CDR3 sequence: CASSQGTNTDTQYF. CDR3 sequence (DNA): TGTGCCAGCAGCCAAGGGACAAACACAGATACGCAGTATTTT. The chain is built from TRBV14 and TRBJ2-3, with D possibly matching TRBD1 (5 bases). Germline assignment: CDR1 SGHDN and CDR2 FVKESK. Trimming left V 1 base short and J 2 bases short, with 7 bases between. The CDR3 consists of 14 residues.

V is TRBV4-2 and J is TRBJ2-7; 7 nucleotides agree with TRBD1. The CDR3 is 17 residues long. Losses at the gene ends were 0 bases for V and 1 base for J; bases not matched to a gene: 9. CDR1 is LGHNA and CDR2 is YNFKEQ in the germline V gene. The CDR3 here is CASSQEGYEGASYEQYF. The DNA of the CDR3 is TGTGCCAGCAGCCAAGAGGGCTACGAGGGGGCTTCCTACGAGCAGTACTTC.

The sample holds a few counts of this clone. This chain links TRBV29-1 with TRBJ1-2; no definite D call. This CDR3 comprises 13 residues. Germline V gives CDR1 SQVTM, CDR2 ANQGSEA. V was clipped by 4 bases and J by 0 bases, with 9 bases between them. The CDR3 DNA reads TGCAGCGTTGCATCCGGGACTAACTATGGCTACACCTTC. This gives the protein CSVASGTNYGYTF.

The chain couples TRBV7-9 to TRBJ1-2, with D uncertain. With 2 bases removed from V and 2 bases from J, the gap between germline ends came to 6 bases. The CDR3 contains 13 residues. Germline V gene lookup returns CDR1 SEHNR and CDR2 FQNEAQ (reference sequence). The CDR3 coding sequence is TGTGCCAGCAGCTTACCTGGGAACTATGGCTACACCTTC. Translating gives CASSLPGNYGYTF. The entire variable domain, with the rest obtained from reference TRBV7-9 and TRBJ1-2, is as follows: DTGVSQNPRHKITKRGQNVTFRCDPISEHNRLYWYRQTLGQGPEFLTYFQNEAQLEKSRLLSDRFSAERPKGSFSTLEIQRTEQGDSAMYLCASSLPGNYGYTFGSGTRLTVV.

This rearrangement joins TRBV5-6 to TRBJ1-2, with D uncertain. The CDR3 covers 16 residues. Germline CDR1 SGHDT, CDR2 YYEEEE. V was cut by 0 bases and J by 4 bases, with 16 bases left in between. CDR3 DNA: TGTGCCAGCAGCTTGGTCGGGAGCGAGGCCAGCTATGGCTACACCTTC. This encodes CASSLVGSEASYGYTF.

This rearrangement joins TRBV6-5 to TRBJ2-1; 7 bases match TRBD2. Unmatched junction bases numbered 4, after V lost 5 bases and J lost 0 bases. CDR3 length: 15 amino acids. Per the germline V gene, CDR1 is MNHEY and CDR2 is SVGAGI. CDR3 sequence (DNA): TGTGCCAGCAGTCTCAGCGGGAACTCCTACAATGAGCAGTTCTTC. This sequence encodes CASSLSGNSYNEQFF.

The V and J genes are TRBV14 and TRBJ2-7; 7 bases line up with TRBD2. Germline trimming cut 0 bases from V and 0 bases from J; bases unmatched to any gene: 5. The CDR3 spans 16 residues. Germline CDR1 reads SGHDN; CDR2 reads FVKESK. CDR3 sequence reads: CASSQDSGRSSYEQYF. In DNA, the CDR3 is TGTGCCAGCAGCCAAGATAGCGGGCGGAGCTCCTACGAGCAGTACTTC.

This chain joins TRBV7-9 and TRBJ1-1; maybe TRBD1 (6 bases). The CDR3 runs to 17 residues. Germline CDR1 SEHNR, CDR2 FQNEAQ (reference sequence). V lost 1 base, J lost 7 bases, and 22 bases lay in between. CDR3 sequence reads: CASSLVGTGPKGFEAFF. CDR3 bases: TGTGCCAGCAGCTTAGTGGGAACAGGGCCGAAGGGGTTTGAAGCTTTCTTT.

J is TRBJ2-1 and V is TRBV27, with no clear D. The V gene lost 7 bases and the J gene lost 4 bases, with 14 bases spanning the gap. The CDR3 covers 14 residues. Germline V gene sequence: CDR1 MNHEY, CDR2 SMNVEV (reference sequence). In DNA form, the CDR3 reads TGTGCCAGCACCAGCGCTCTGGGATACAATGAGCAGTTCTTC. It translates to CASTSALGYNEQFF.

As for this clone: This sample includes further DNA sequences coding for the same CDR3. The rearrangement links TRBV19 to TRBJ1-6; D perhaps matches TRBD1 (6 bases). The CDR3 has 14 residues. V gave up 4 bases and J gave up 5 bases, with 9 bases separating them. In germline, CDR1 is LNHDA, CDR2 SQIVND (reference sequence). The CDR3 DNA reads TGTGCCAGTAGTACAACAGGGAATAATTCACCCCTCCACTTT. Its protein is CASSTTGNNSPLHF.

This chain connects TRBV7-9 to TRBJ2-7; the D is unclear. This CDR3 has 14 amino acids. Trimming pared 3 bases from V and 1 base from J, leaving 10 bases between. The germline V gene has CDR1 SEHNR and CDR2 FQNEAQ (reference sequence). CDR3 in amino acids: CASSFRAESYEQYF. As DNA, the CDR3 is TGTGCCAGCAGCTTTCGGGCGGAGTCCTACGAGCAGTACTTC.

V gene TRBV28 combines with J gene TRBJ1-5, with no clear D. Germline V gives CDR1 MDHEN, CDR2 SYDVKM. This CDR3 has 15 amino acids. Trimming removed 6 bases from V and 4 bases from J, with 16 bases in between. The CDR3 protein is CASSQQRARNQPQHF. In DNA, the CDR3 is TGTGCCAGCAGCCAACAGAGGGCGAGAAATCAGCCCCAGCATTTT.

The gene calls are TRBV28 and TRBJ1-2; D is undetermined. Germline V lookup: CDR1 MDHEN, CDR2 SYDVKM. V lost 7 bases to trimming and J lost 2 bases, with 8 bases between them. The CDR3 spans 12 residues. This chain's CDR3 is CASNLSNYGYTF. The CDR3 DNA follows: TGTGCCAGCAACCTCAGCAACTATGGCTACACCTTC.

This chain links TRBV18 with TRBJ2-5; D is unclear. The CDR3 runs to 15 residues. CDR1 KGHSH and CDR2 LQKENI come from the germline V gene. The germline V and J ends were trimmed by 1 base and 2 bases, with 11 bases remaining between them. The CDR3 DNA reads as TGTGCCAGCTCACCACGGAGAGAAGGGCAAGAGACCCAGTACTTC. It specifies CASSPRREGQETQYF.

This clone was counted a single time. V usage is TRBV4-1 and J usage is TRBJ2-6; 8 bases agree with TRBD1. This CDR3 spans 20 amino acids. Germline-derived CDR1 and CDR2 are MGHRA and YSYEKL. V shed 0 bases and J 0 bases; nucleotides not matched to a gene: 10. In DNA, the CDR3 is TGCGCCAGCAGCCAAGATAACCCCGACAGGGGAAGCTCTGGGGCCAACGTCCTGACTTTC. It translates to CASSQDNPDRGSSGANVLTF.

A few counts support this clone. The chain is built from TRBV7-6 and TRBJ1-1; D is unresolved. The CDR3 runs to 16 residues. With 1 base removed from V and 0 bases from J, the gap between germline ends came to 12 bases. Germline V lookup: CDR1 SGHVS, CDR2 FNYEAQ. Written as DNA, the CDR3 is TGTGCCAGCAGCTTAGTTACCCCGGCGATGAACACTGAAGCTTTCTTT. It translates to CASSLVTPAMNTEAFF.

This chain uses TRBV18 with TRBJ2-3; 11 nucleotides align to TRBD2. Germline values: CDR1 KGHSH, CDR2 LQKENI. This CDR3 is 16 amino acids long. V was clipped by 6 bases and J by 1 base; unmatched bases: 6. CDR3 in amino acids: CASSPMTSGGTDTQYF. The CDR3 coding sequence is TGTGCCAGCTCTCCTATGACTAGCGGGGGCACAGATACGCAGTATTTT.

The rearrangement links TRBV24-1 to TRBJ2-2, with TRBD1 matching over 9 bases. The CDR3 is 16 amino acids. Looked up from germline, CDR1 is KGHDR and CDR2 is SFDVKD. V gave up 4 bases and J gave up 6 bases; unmatched junction bases: 8. CDR3 DNA sequence: TGTGCCACCAGTGAGATTGGGGGACAGGGAGCCGGGGAGCTGTTTTTT. Amino acid sequence: CATSEIGGQGAGELFF.

The gene calls are TRBV6-1 and TRBJ1-2; the D gene is possibly TRBD1 (5 bases). Germline assignment: CDR1 MNHNS and CDR2 SASEGT. The CDR3 runs 16 residues. Deletions cut 2 bases from V and 6 bases from J, with 19 bases between. CDR3 amino acids: CASSEKWGGTGNGYTF. In nucleotides, the CDR3 is TGTGCCAGCAGTGAAAAATGGGGGGGGACCGGCAATGGCTACACCTTC.

This clone was recorded once. The chain recombines TRBV4-1 with TRBJ1-5; D ambiguous. The CDR3 is 14 amino acids. V lost 4 bases to trimming and J lost 5 bases, with 12 bases between them. Germline V gives CDR1 MGHRA, CDR2 YSYEKL. CDR3 DNA: TGCGCCAGCAGCCCACTAGGGAGAGATCAGCCCCAGCATTTT. It yields the protein CASSPLGRDQPQHF.

This clone showed up just a few times. The chain couples TRBV28 to TRBJ1-1, with D hard to call. The CDR3 extends over 11 amino acids. Trimming cost V 6 bases and J 3 bases, with 5 bases left between them. The germline V gene has CDR1 MDHEN and CDR2 SYDVKM. CDR3 sequence reads: CASRYDTEAFF. In DNA, the CDR3 is TGTGCCAGCAGATATGACACTGAAGCTTTCTTT.

This clone has only a few counts. The chain recombines TRBV18 with TRBJ2-3; D remains ambiguous. Trimming removed 0 bases at V and 1 base at J, with 8 bases between. In germline, CDR1 is KGHSH, CDR2 LQKENI. CDR3 length: 15 amino acids. CDR3 amino acids: CASSPPGYRTDTQYF. CDR3 nucleotides: TGTGCCAGCTCACCACCCGGGTATCGCACAGATACGCAGTATTTT.

The chain employs TRBV7-9 and TRBJ1-6; 8 bases line up with TRBD1. The CDR3 has 18 amino acids. The trim removed 5 bases at V and 9 bases at J, leaving 18 bases unmatched. CDR1 and CDR2 (germline): SEHNR, FQNEAQ (reference sequence). CDR3 region: CASSPRAESGQGGSPLHF. The CDR3 coding sequence is TGTGCCAGCAGCCCCCGAGCGGAGAGCGGACAGGGCGGTTCACCCCTCCACTTT.